This T cell receptor (beta chain) emerged from a study of T-cell memory formation after mild COVID-19 (dated by TCRdb to the early 2020s). A note on the overall study: TCR sequence clusters from the two donors were largely donor specific. In a couple of donors, T-cell clones that expanded and contracted after mild COVID-19 were tracked by sequencing TCRalpha and TCRbeta repertoires over time. The cohort comprised two young, previously healthy adult volunteers, one female and one male. The study at large found these results: The study included only two mild cases, and larger cohorts that include severe cases with pre-infection samples were judged to be necessary. Contracting CD4+ clones were found mainly in CM and EM memory subsets, while CD8+ clones were enriched in EMRA. Clones that contracted from day 15 to 85 showed balanced CD4/CD8 phenotypes, whereas a second wave of clones that expanded from day 15 to 37 leaned towards CD4+. Some responding clones were detected in pre-infection memory, which suggested that pre-existing cross-reactive memory T cells had joined the SARS-CoV-2 response. The second-wave clones that peaked on day 37 were not confirmed to be SARS-CoV-2 specific.

CDR1 and CDR2 were assigned from the germline V gene (reference sequence) as SEHNR and FQNEAQ. At the junction V is shortened by 8 bases and J by 0 bases, with 9 bases in between. Its CDR3 holds 13 amino acids, cysteine through phenylalanine. CDR3 DNA is the only sequence kept; it has 39 bases, read in frame from the first base. Sequencing took place on an Illumina NovaSeq 6000. Using 5'RACE with constant-segment primers, TCRalpha and TCRbeta cDNA libraries were constructed, with sample barcodes and unique molecular identifiers added in the process. RNA was extracted from every sample with Trizol reagent. Amplification of the libraries took two PCR steps, and the second step added a second sample barcode plus Illumina TruSeq adapters. The libraries were sequenced on an Illumina NovaSeq using 2 x 150 bp paired-end reads. Regarding the original processing steps: Reads were demultiplexed and collapsed into UMI-guided consensus sequences with migec v1.2.7. Using mixcr v2.1.11, UMI consensuses were aligned to TRA and TRB V and J templates and then assembled into clonotypes. A clonotype was counted as expanded or contracted only when both edgeR and NoisET called the clonotype significant, with the noise models trained on biological replicates. edgeR calls used a false discovery rate-adjusted p below 0.01 and a log2 fold-change threshold of 1. PCA with hierarchical clustering of max-normalized trajectories of the 1000 most abundant clonotypes was used as exploratory dynamics analysis. The CD4 or CD8 phenotype of responding clones was assigned using the separately sequenced CD4+ and CD8+ repertoires. TCRdb redid the processing of the public reads, applying fastp at Q25 and MiXCR, and retained in-frame beta chains. Rows with a matching CDR3 protein are joined into one entry that keeps the most common DNA and genes. The V and J calls reflect TCRdb's pipeline rather than the authors' work. Present in this sample are under 700,000 distinct CDR3 sequences, about a fifth of which were seen just once. The ten largest clones take up approximately 12% of the sample.

Ficoll-Paque density gradient centrifugation was the method used to isolate PBMCs. This clonotype showed up many times. Which antigen it targets is not known. One base away there is no much larger clone; base qualities are not given. The sample consisted of PBMCs or a T cell subset sorted from them (not recorded which). This sequence was found in an adult woman who had mild COVID-19 (a few samples of this study predate the infection). The sample titles of this study are shuffled in the database, so cell type and time point are left out; the donor was told from shared clones. This sequence uses TRBV7-9 and TRBJ2-3, and the D gene may be TRBD1, 5 bases matching. In nucleotides, the sequence is TGTGCCAGCGCAGGGCGGAGCACAGATACGCAGTATTTT. It translates as CASAGRSTDTQYF.